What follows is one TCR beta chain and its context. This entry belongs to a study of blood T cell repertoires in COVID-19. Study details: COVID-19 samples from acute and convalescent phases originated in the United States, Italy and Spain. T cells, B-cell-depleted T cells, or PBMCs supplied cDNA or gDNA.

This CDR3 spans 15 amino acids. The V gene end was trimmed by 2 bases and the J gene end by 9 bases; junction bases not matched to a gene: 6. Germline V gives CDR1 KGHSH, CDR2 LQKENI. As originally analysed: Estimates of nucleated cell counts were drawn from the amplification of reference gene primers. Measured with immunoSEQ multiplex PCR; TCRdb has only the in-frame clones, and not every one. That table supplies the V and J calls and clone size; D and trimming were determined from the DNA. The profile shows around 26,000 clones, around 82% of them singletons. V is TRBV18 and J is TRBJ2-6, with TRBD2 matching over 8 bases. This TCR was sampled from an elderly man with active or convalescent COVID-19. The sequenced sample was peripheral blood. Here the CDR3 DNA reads TGTGCCAGCTCACCAAGCCGGGGGGGCCTCAACGTCCTGACTTTC. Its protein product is CASSPSRGGLNVLTF. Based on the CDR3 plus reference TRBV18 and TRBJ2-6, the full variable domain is NAGVMQNPRHLVRRRGQEARLRCSPMKGHSHVYWYRQLPEEGLKFMVYLQKENIIDESGMPKERFSAEFPKEGPSILRIQQVVRGDSAAYFCASSPSRGGLNVLTFGAGSRLTVL.